This T cell receptor (beta chain) was recorded in a study of PD-1 blockade in classical Hodgkin lymphoma. Study-level background: Nivolumab dosing for patients was 3 mg/kg, administered intravenously every 2 weeks.

Worth noting for this clone: What it binds is unknown.

With no exception, relapse followed autologous stem cell transplantation in all patients, and brentuximab vedotin exposure varied. Study-level findings and limits: Patients who began taking nivolumab under 1 year after ASCT were left out. Significantly greater TCR diversity emerged by C4D1 in CD4+ cells but not CD8+ cells.

Profiling relied on immunoSEQ multiplex PCR, and the TCRdb table lists in-frame clones only, not all of them. The profile shows more than 90,000 clones, roughly four fifths of them singletons. Sequencing used peripheral blood mononuclear cells (PBMCs), obtained before the second cycle of nivolumab. The clonotype was recovered from a human donor with classical Hodgkin lymphoma.

Here the CDR3 DNA reads TGCGCCAGCAGCTTAGGACTAGCGGGCGGGGAGACCCAGTACTTC. It codes for CASSLGLAGGETQYF. The rearrangement uses TRBV5-1 and TRBJ2-5; 11 nucleotides line up with TRBD2. The trim removed 2 bases at V and 5 bases at J, leaving 5 bases unmatched. The CDR3 runs to 15 residues. CDR1 is SGHRS and CDR2 is YFSETQ in the germline V gene.